This TCR beta chain was identified during a study of cytomegalovirus exposure and HLA in healthy donors. Study information: As an earlier analysis found, roughly 180 million T cells yielded 117 million unique TCR beta sequences. Broader study findings: It was confirmed in vitro that three of the CMV-associated chains were specific for CMV antigens.

Although they were nominally healthy when sampled, donors likely had unrecorded immune exposures. This clone was counted only a few times. The antigen is undetermined. Primers for the PCR totalled 60 Vbeta and 13 Jbeta. The data were produced by immunoSEQ multiplex PCR, yet TCRdb's version contains in-frame clones alone and is incomplete. Of about 91,000 clones in the sample, roughly 67% were seen once. CDR1 and CDR2 from the germline V gene are SEHNR and FQNEAQ (reference sequence). There are 11 residues in the CDR3. Trimming stripped 6 bases from V and 6 bases from J, with 9 bases between. Sequences were obtained from PBMCs. The V gene is TRBV7-9, the J gene TRBJ2-7; D is undetermined. The source of this sequence is a human donor in good health. In DNA form, the CDR3 reads TGTGCCAGCAGAGGCCTAGGCGAGCAGTACTTC. Residues: CASRGLGEQYF. Based on the CDR3 plus reference TRBV7-9 and TRBJ2-7, the full variable domain is DTGVSQNPRHKITKRGQNVTFRCDPISEHNRLYWYRQTLGQGPEFLTYFQNEAQLEKSRLLSDRFSAERPKGSFSTLEIQRTEQGDSAMYLCASRGLGEQYFGPGTRLTVT.